Given below is one TCR beta chain in context. Only one count was recorded for this clone. Its antigen is currently not known. The record has no base qualities; no much larger clone is one base away. At one collaborating source in Seattle, patients were enrolled during active infection and were followed longitudinally through the course of disease. Each collaborating institution followed its own protocols to collect whole blood in K2EDTA tubes. For TCRbeta analysis, collaborators shipped samples in one of three forms: frozen whole blood, isolated PBMCs, or DNA extracted from either of those sample types. Taken from cysteine to phenylalanine, the CDR3 has 13 residues. The DNA shown is the 39-base CDR3, in frame from base 1. Via the germline V gene, CDR1 is SGHDT and CDR2 YYEEEE. V is shortened by 3 bases, J by 3 bases, and the region joining them spans 10 bases. These data belong to a study of blood T cell repertoires in COVID-19 (dated by TCRdb to 2018 to 2021). Background for the entire study: Samples covering the acute and convalescent phases of COVID-19 were provided by collaborators in the United States, Italy and Spain. The prospective study material was composed of cDNA or gDNA derived from T cells, B-cell-depleted T cells, or PBMCs. Subjects who had been exposed to COVID-19, were actively infected with it, or had recovered from it provided the deeply sampled blood TCRbeta repertoires that made up the dataset. The repertoires were released in a freely available public database intended as a resource for research on the immune response to SARS-CoV-2. Samples were obtained from the ongoing ImmuneRACE study (first 160 participants) and from about 1,300 subjects provided by 6 global collaborators. Nearly every sample came with metadata listing a de-identified subject ID, COVID-19 status, age in years and sex. Where HLA class I and class II types were available, the types were taken from metadata supplied by the sample provider, not from assay-based typing.

TCRbeta CDR3 regions were amplified from genomic DNA by means of the immunoSEQ Assay, a bias-controlled multiplex PCR. In the source study's methods: Within the assay, amplification of reference gene primers was used to estimate how many nucleated cells each sample contained. Sequence reads were collapsed and filtered to measure the absolute abundance of every unique TCRbeta CDR3 rearrangement. For each sample, productive Simpson clonality was calculated as the square root of Simpson's diversity index over productive rearrangements. This is the immuneACCESS table as TCRdb keeps it, with only in-frame sequences that have V and J called. A part of the clones is gone; compared with another copy, unresolved V genes explain less than half, and the rest is unexplained. D and trimming come from the DNA, and the V and J calls and clone size come from that table. A total of roughly 160,000 clones appear in this sample, around nine tenths of them only once. The top ten clones comprise about 9.4% of the sample.

The paper as a whole reports these results and caveats: The quantity of clinical and demographic metadata differed by source and by participant and was supplied without curation.

This sequence uses TRBV5-6 and TRBJ2-7; D gene: possibly TRBD2, on 5 matching bases. This TCR was recovered from a woman aged 70-85 years with COVID-19, enrolled during active disease. Sequencing was performed on peripheral blood. This receptor has the CDR3 CASSSGTYYEQYF. The base sequence is TGTGCCAGCAGCTCGGGAACTTACTACGAGCAGTACTTC. When the CDR3 is completed using the reference TRBV5-6 and TRBJ2-7 genes on either side, the full variable domain is DAGVTQSPTHLIKTRGQQVTLRCSPKSGHDTVSWYQQALGQGPQFIFQYYEEEERQRGNFPDRFSGHQFPNYSSELNVNALLLGDSALYLCASSSGTYYEQYFGPGTRLTVT.